Listed below are T cell receptor beta chains from one sample, sequenced in a study of post-analysis software for immune sequencing data. One entry per CDR3 protein results from TCRdb running MiXCR on the PCR reads. The profile covers some 700,000 distinct CDR3 sequences, with about 60% appearing a single time and about 10% taken by the ten largest. The specimen sequenced was blood. These receptors all stem from a girl under 10 years old with multiple sclerosis. Both conserved end residues are part of each CDR3. The order of the fields is V gene, J gene, CDR3 protein.

V gene: TRBV29-1; J gene: TRBJ2-1; CDR3 protein: CNVVLAGANNEQFF
V gene: TRBV10-3; J gene: TRBJ2-1; CDR3 protein: CAISASLAGVGHEQFF
V gene: TRBV10-3; J gene: TRBJ1-5; CDR3 protein: CAISPGGGTQPQHF
V gene: TRBV30; J gene: TRBJ1-1; CDR3 protein: CAWGSGKHTEAFF
V gene: TRBV11-2; J gene: TRBJ2-5; CDR3 protein: CASSFTLGTQYF
V gene: TRBV10-3; J gene: TRBJ2-3; CDR3 protein: CAISARTLGDTQYF
V gene: TRBV4-1; J gene: TRBJ1-5; CDR3 protein: CASSQVSRRSNQPQHF
V gene: TRBV10-3; J gene: TRBJ2-3; CDR3 protein: CAISESNGVETDTQYF
V gene: TRBV29-1; J gene: TRBJ2-3; CDR3 protein: CSVGEGFPRTDSQYF
V gene: TRBV20-1; J gene: TRBJ2-1; CDR3 protein: CSARNLAGGYIEQFF
V gene: TRBV5-5; J gene: TRBJ2-3; CDR3 protein: CASSFLFGLWGSTDTQYF
V gene: TRBV6-1; J gene: NA; CDR3 protein: CVSTEGNREQYF
V gene: TRBV7-9; J gene: NA; CDR3 protein: CASSARGLAGPIPQETQYF
V gene: TRBV20-1; J gene: TRBJ2-3; CDR3 protein: CSAPRDASGLTDTQYF
V gene: TRBV2; J gene: NA; CDR3 protein: CASSEGASGNPPHEQYF
V gene: TRBV28; J gene: TRBJ2-7; CDR3 protein: CASSRVTGTGGSYEQYF
V gene: TRBV28; J gene: TRBJ2-6; CDR3 protein: CASSLRGKGANVLTF
V gene: TRBV6-5; J gene: TRBJ1-4; CDR3 protein: CASRQGQGDRKLFF
V gene: TRBV29-1; J gene: TRBJ1-2; CDR3 protein: CSTTGDANYGYTF
V gene: TRBV10-3; J gene: TRBJ1-2; CDR3 protein: CAISESREKGGYTF
V gene: TRBV20-1; J gene: TRBJ2-1; CDR3 protein: CSARTVNEQFF
V gene: TRBV10-3; J gene: TRBJ2-5; CDR3 protein: CAISTTGLADNEQYF
V gene: TRBV20-1; J gene: TRBJ2-1; CDR3 protein: CSASWSGRSYNEQFF
V gene: TRBV3-1; J gene: TRBJ2-1; CDR3 protein: CASSQSLVDNEQFF
V gene: TRBV3-1; J gene: TRBJ2-1; CDR3 protein: CASRLLVGLGEQFF
V gene: TRBV20-1; J gene: TRBJ2-3; CDR3 protein: CSARAEDLTQYF
V gene: TRBV29-1; J gene: TRBJ2-1; CDR3 protein: CSGGRGGLSYNEQFF
V gene: TRBV10-3; J gene: TRBJ1-2; CDR3 protein: CAISESSRGRRNYGYTF
V gene: TRBV3-1; J gene: TRBJ1-1; CDR3 protein: CASSYRGNTEAFF
V gene: TRBV5-1; J gene: TRBJ2-1; CDR3 protein: CASSPDSFGGNEQFF
V gene: TRBV4-3; J gene: TRBJ2-2; CDR3 protein: CASSQAGNNGLAGVPDTGELFF
V gene: TRBV20-1; J gene: TRBJ2-7; CDR3 protein: CSASEDRGPYEQYF
V gene: TRBV5-1; J gene: TRBJ2-4; CDR3 protein: CASSLGGSENIQYF
V gene: TRBV12-3/TRBV12-4; J gene: TRBJ1-2; CDR3 protein: CASSLVEELPSYTF
V gene: TRBV18; J gene: TRBJ2-3; CDR3 protein: CASSPNTGAQGEDTQYF
V gene: TRBV5-1; J gene: TRBJ2-5; CDR3 protein: CASSVRGLRGETQYF
V gene: TRBV29-1; J gene: TRBJ2-7; CDR3 protein: CSVSLQGHYEQYF
V gene: TRBV4-3; J gene: TRBJ2-3; CDR3 protein: CASSQGLAGGQDTQYF
V gene: TRBV5-4; J gene: TRBJ2-1; CDR3 protein: CASSSMGLAGANEQFF
V gene: TRBV28; J gene: TRBJ2-7; CDR3 protein: CASSGPVSSYEQYF
V gene: TRBV2; J gene: TRBJ2-5; CDR3 protein: CASSEGSQYF
V gene: TRBV10-3; J gene: TRBJ2-3; CDR3 protein: CAIRLAGATDTQYF
V gene: TRBV20-1; J gene: TRBJ2-7; CDR3 protein: CSASATQTSYEQYF
V gene: TRBV24-1; J gene: TRBJ2-5; CDR3 protein: CATSDFQGETQYF
V gene: TRBV3-1; J gene: TRBJ2-7; CDR3 protein: CASRQGPADEQYF
V gene: TRBV12-3/TRBV12-4; J gene: TRBJ2-2; CDR3 protein: CASSSLLPTGELFF
V gene: TRBV20-1; J gene: TRBJ1-1; CDR3 protein: CGARDGLEAFF
V gene: TRBV15; J gene: TRBJ2-3; CDR3 protein: CATSRDKAGGMATQYF
V gene: TRBV5-7; J gene: TRBJ2-7; CDR3 protein: CASSPDRREDEQYF
V gene: TRBV7-8; J gene: NA; CDR3 protein: CASSLKDRGWQTQYF
V gene: TRBV12-3/TRBV12-4; J gene: TRBJ1-2; CDR3 protein: CASSLALRYGYTF
V gene: TRBV30; J gene: TRBJ2-5; CDR3 protein: CAWGGTQYF
V gene: TRBV7-2; J gene: TRBJ2-1; CDR3 protein: CASSSPFRSEQFF
V gene: TRBV9; J gene: TRBJ2-1; CDR3 protein: CASSPRDLAHEQFF
V gene: TRBV6-4; J gene: TRBJ2-7; CDR3 protein: CASRTGGNEQYF